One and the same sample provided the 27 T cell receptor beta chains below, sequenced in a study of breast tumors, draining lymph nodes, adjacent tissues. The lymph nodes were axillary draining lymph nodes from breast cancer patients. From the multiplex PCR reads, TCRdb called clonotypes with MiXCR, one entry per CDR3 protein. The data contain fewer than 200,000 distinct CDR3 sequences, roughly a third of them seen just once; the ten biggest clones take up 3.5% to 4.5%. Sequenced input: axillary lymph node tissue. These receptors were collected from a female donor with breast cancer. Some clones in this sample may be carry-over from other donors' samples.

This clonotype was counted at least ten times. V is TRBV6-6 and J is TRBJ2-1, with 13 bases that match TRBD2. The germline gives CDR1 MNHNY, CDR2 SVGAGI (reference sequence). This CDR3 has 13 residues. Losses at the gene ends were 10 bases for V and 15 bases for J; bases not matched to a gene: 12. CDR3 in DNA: TGTGCCACTGGTGGACTAGCGGGGGCGCCAGGGTTCTTC. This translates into CATGGLAGAPGFF.

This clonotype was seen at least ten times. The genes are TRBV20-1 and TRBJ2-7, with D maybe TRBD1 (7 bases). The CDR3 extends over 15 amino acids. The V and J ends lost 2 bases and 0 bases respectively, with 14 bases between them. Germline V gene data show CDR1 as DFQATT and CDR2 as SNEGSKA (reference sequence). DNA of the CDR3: TGCAGTGCTAGAAAACAGGGGACTTACTCCTACGAGCAGTACTTC. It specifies CSARKQGTYSYEQYF.

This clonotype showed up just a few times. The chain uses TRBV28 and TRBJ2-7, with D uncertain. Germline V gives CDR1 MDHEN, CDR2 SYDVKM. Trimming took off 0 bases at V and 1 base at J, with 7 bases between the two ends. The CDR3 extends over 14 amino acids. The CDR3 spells CASSLWSRSYEQYF. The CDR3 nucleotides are TGTGCCAGCAGTTTATGGTCGAGATCCTACGAGCAGTACTTC.

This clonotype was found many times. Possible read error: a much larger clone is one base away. The CDR3 DNA follows: TGTGCCAGCAGCGTAGCATCGACAGGGGAGGCTGGCTCCACCTTC. Translating gives CASSVASTGEAGSTF. The chain couples TRBV9 to TRBJ1-2, with 8 bases matching TRBD1. Germline V gene lookup returns CDR1 SGDLS and CDR2 YYNGEE. The CDR3 loop spans 15 amino acids.

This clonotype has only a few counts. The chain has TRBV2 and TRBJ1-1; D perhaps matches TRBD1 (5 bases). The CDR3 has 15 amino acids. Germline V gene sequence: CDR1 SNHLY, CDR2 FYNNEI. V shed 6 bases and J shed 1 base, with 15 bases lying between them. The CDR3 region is CASSANQGTNTEAFF. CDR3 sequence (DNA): TGTGCCAGCAGCGCGAATCAGGGTACGAACACTGAAGCTTTCTTT.

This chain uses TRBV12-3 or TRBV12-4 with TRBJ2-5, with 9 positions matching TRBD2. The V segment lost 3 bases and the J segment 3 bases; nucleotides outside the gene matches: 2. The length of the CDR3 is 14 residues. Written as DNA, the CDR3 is TGTGCCAGCAGTTTTATAGCGGGGGAAGAGACCCAGTACTTC. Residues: CASSFIAGEETQYF.

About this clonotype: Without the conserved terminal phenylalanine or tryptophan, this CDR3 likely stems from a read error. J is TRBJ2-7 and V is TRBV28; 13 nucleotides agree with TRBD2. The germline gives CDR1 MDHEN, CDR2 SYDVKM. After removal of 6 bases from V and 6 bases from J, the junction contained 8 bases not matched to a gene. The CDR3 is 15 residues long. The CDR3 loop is CASSGPGLAGAEQYS. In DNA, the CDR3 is TGTGCCAGCAGCGGACCTGGACTAGCGGGAGCCGAGCAGTACTCC.

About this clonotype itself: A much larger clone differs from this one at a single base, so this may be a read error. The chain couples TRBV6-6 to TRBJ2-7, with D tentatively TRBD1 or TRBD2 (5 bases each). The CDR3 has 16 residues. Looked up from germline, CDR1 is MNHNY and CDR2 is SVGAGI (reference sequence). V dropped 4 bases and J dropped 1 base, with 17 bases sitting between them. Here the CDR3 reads CASSSNSGRISYEQYF. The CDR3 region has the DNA TGTGCCAGCAGTTCCAACTCGGGACGGATTTCCTACGAGCAGTACTTC.

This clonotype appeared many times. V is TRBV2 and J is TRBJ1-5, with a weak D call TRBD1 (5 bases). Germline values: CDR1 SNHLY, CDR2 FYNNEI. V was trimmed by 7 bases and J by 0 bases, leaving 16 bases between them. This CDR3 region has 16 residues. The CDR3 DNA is TGTGCCAGCAACCTGGGGTCAGGGAGTAGCAATCAGCCCCAGCATTTT. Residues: CASNLGSGSSNQPQHF.

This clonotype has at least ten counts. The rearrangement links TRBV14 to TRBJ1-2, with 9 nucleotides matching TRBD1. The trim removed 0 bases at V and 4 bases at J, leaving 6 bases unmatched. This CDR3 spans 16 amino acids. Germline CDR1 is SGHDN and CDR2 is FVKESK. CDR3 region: CASSQDWMGQGYGYTF. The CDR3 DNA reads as TGTGCCAGCAGCCAAGACTGGATGGGACAGGGCTATGGCTACACCTTC.

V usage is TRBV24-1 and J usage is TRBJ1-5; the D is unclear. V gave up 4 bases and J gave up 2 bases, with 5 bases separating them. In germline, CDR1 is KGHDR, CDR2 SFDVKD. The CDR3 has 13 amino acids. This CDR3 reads CATSELGNQPQHF. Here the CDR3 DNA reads TGTGCCACCAGTGAGCTGGGCAATCAGCCCCAGCATTTT.

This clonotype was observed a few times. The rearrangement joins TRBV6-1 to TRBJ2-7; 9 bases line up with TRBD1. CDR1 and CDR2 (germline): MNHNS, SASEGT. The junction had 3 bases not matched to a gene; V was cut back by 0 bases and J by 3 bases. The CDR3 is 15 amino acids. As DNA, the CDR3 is TGTGCCAGCAGTGAAGCGCCGGGACAGGGCTACGAGCAGTACTTC. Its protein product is CASSEAPGQGYEQYF.

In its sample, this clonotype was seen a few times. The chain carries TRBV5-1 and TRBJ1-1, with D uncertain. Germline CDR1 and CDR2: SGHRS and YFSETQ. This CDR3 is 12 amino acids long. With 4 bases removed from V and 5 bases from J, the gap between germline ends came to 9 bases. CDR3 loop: CASSNSATEAFF. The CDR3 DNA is TGCGCCAGCAGCAACTCCGCGACTGAAGCTTTCTTT. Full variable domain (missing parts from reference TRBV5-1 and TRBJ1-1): KAGVTQTPRYLIKTRGQQVTLSCSPISGHRSVSWYQQTPGQGLQFLFEYFSETQRNKGNFPGRFSGRQFSNSRSEMNVSTLELGDSALYLCASSNSATEAFFGQGTRLTVV.

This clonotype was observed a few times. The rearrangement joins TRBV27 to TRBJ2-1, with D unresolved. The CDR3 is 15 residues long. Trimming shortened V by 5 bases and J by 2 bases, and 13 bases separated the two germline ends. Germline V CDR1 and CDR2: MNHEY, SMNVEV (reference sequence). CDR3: CASSIQRNTYNEQFF. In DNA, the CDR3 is TGTGCCAGCAGTATACAGCGCAACACCTACAATGAGCAGTTCTTC.

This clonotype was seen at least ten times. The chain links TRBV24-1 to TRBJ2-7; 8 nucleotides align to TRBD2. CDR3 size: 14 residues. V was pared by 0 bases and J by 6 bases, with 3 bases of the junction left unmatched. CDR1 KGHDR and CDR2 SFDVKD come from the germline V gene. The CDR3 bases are TGTGCCACCAGTGATTTGGACAGCGGGGGCGAGCAGTACTTC. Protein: CATSDLDSGGEQYF.

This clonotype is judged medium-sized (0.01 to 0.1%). This CDR3 reads CSAGTRTYEQYF. CDR3 DNA sequence: TGCAGTGCTGGGACTAGGACCTACGAGCAGTACTTC. The chain has TRBV20-1 and TRBJ2-7; the match to TRBD2 covers 8 bases. The CDR3 totals 12 residues. The trim removed 5 bases at V and 2 bases at J, leaving 2 bases unmatched. Germline V gene sequence: CDR1 DFQATT, CDR2 SNEGSKA (reference sequence).

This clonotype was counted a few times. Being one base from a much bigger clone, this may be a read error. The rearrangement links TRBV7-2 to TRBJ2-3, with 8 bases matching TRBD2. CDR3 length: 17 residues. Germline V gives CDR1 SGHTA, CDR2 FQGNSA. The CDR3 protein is CASSQGQGLAGTDPQYF. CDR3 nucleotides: TGTGCCAGCAGCCAAGGGCAGGGGCTAGCGGGCACAGATCCGCAGTATTTT.

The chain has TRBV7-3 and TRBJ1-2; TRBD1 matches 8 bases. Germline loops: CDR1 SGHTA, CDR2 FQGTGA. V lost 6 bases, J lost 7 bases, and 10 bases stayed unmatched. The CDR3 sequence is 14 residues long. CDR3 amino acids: CASSLEDRDGGYTF. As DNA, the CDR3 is TGTGCCAGCAGTTTAGAGGACAGGGACGGTGGCTACACCTTC.

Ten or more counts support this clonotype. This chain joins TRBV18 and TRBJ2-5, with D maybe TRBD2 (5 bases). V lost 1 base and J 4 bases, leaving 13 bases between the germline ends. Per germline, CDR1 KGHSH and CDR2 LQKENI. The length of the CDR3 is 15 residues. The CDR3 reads CASSPQKGDGETQYF. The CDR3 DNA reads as TGTGCCAGCTCACCACAGAAGGGAGACGGAGAGACCCAGTACTTC.

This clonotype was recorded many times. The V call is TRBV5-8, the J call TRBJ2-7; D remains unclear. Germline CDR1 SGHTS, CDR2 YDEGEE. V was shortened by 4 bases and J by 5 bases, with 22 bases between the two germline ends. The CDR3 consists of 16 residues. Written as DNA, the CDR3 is TGTGCCAGCAGCGACCTGACCTATAACTCCGAACACGAGCAGTACTTC. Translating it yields CASSDLTYNSEHEQYF.

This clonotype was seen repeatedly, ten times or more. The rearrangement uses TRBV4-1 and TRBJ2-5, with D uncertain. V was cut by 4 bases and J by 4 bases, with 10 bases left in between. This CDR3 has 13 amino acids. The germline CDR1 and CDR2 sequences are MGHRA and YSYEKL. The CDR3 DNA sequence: TGCGCCAGCAGCCTAACAAAGGGAGAGACCCAGTACTTC. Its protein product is CASSLTKGETQYF.

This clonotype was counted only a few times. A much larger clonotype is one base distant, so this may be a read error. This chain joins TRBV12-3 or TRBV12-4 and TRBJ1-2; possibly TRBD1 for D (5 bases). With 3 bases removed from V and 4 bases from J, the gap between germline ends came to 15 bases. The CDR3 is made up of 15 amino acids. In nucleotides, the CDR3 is TGTGCCAGCAGTTTCGACCCGGGACTGAGCTATGGCTACACCTTC. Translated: CASSFDPGLSYGYTF.

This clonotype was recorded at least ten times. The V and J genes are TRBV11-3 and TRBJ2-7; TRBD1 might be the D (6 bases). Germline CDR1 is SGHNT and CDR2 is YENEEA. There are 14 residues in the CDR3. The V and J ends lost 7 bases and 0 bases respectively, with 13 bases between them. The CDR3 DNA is TGTGCCAGCAAAACAGGGAAGAGCTCCTACGAGCAGTACTTC. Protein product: CASKTGKSSYEQYF.

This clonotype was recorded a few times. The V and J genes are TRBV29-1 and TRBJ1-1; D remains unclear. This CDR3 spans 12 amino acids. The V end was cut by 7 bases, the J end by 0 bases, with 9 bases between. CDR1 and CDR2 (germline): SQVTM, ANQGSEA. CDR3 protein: CSARTVNTEAFF. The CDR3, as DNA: TGCAGCGCGAGGACGGTGAACACTGAAGCTTTCTTT.

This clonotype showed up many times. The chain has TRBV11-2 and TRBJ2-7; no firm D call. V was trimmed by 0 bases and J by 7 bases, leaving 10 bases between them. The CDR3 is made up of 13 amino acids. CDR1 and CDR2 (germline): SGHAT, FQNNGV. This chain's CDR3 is CASSLDQGIEQYF. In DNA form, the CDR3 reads TGTGCCAGCAGCTTAGATCAAGGGATAGAGCAGTACTTC. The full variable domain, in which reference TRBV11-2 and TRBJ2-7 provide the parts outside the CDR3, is EAGVAQSPRYKIIEKRQSVAFWCNPISGHATLYWYQQILGQGPKLLIQFQNNGVVDDSQLPKDRFSAERLKGVDSTLKIQPAKLEDSAVYLCASSLDQGIEQYFGPGTRLTVT.

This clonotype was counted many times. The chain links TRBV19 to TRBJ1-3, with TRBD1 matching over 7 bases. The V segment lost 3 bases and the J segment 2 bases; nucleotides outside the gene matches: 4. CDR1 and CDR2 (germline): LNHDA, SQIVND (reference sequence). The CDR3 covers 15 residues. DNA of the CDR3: TGTGCCAGTAGTATCGACAGGGTCGCTGGAAACACCATATATTTT. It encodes CASSIDRVAGNTIYF.

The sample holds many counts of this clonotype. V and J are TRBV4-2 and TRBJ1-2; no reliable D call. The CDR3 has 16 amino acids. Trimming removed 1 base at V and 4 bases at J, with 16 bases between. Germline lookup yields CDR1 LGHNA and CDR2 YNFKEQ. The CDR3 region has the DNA TGTGCCAGCAGCCAAGCCGGGTCCATGAGTTCCTATGGCTACACCTTC. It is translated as CASSQAGSMSSYGYTF.